The following is a T cell receptor (beta chain) sequence with its context. Patients in Seattle were enrolled during active infection, then followed longitudinally. The CDR3 has 15 amino acids. Trimming left V 0 bases short and J 6 bases short, with 15 bases between. CDR1 is SGDLS and CDR2 is YYNGEE in the germline V gene. This sample was included in a study of blood T cell repertoires in COVID-19. About the research overall: PBMCs, B-cell-depleted T cells, or T cells provided the cDNA or gDNA that made up the material.

Generated by immunoSEQ multiplex PCR, the TCRdb table keeps only in-frame clones and is missing some. The data show 400,000 to 450,000 clones, 89% seen once. Source material: peripheral blood. The TCR originated in a woman between 40 and 55 years old with COVID-19, enrolled during active disease. V and J are TRBV9 and TRBJ1-2; no clear D gene. CDR3 sequence reads: CASSVGPQWEHGYTF. CDR3 sequence (DNA): TGTGCCAGCAGCGTAGGACCTCAATGGGAGCATGGCTACACCTTC.